The T cell receptor beta chain under discussion was sequenced for a study of long-term antiretroviral therapy in people with HIV. Running of the v3.0 immunoSEQ assay took place at survey level. TCRdb's copy holds only in-frame clones and misses some; the assay was immunoSEQ multiplex PCR. Of about 31,000 clones detected, 80% to 95% appear once; the ten largest clones hold about 4.3%. Germline V lookup: CDR1 MNHNS, CDR2 SASEGT. The CDR3 runs to 14 residues. V was clipped by 6 bases and J by 1 base, with 12 bases between them. The V call is TRBV6-1, the J call TRBJ1-2; tentatively, D is TRBD1 (6 bases). Sequences were derived from unsorted PBMCs, sampled 5.2 years after starting antiretroviral therapy. The sequence was obtained from a middle-aged woman with HIV. The CDR3 here is CASRPNRVNYGYTF. Written as DNA, the CDR3 is TGTGCCAGCAGGCCGAACAGGGTTAACTATGGCTACACCTTC.